One T cell receptor beta chain is described in this entry. Original processing methods: Amplification of reference gene primers was used by the study to estimate nucleated cell counts. Here immunoSEQ multiplex PCR was the method, and the copy in TCRdb shows in-frame clones only, minus some. From that table come the V and J calls and clone size; the DNA was used to work out D and trimming. The sample carries some 340,000 clones, around 87% recorded once. The ends were cut back, 1 base at V and 3 bases at J, with 6 bases in the middle. Germline lookup yields CDR1 LNHNV and CDR2 YYDKDF (reference sequence). CDR3 length: 13 amino acids. The record originates from a study of blood T cell repertoires in COVID-19.

This sequence joins TRBV15 and TRBJ2-5; the D gene is possibly TRBD2 (5 bases). The sequenced sample was PBMCs or T cells enriched from blood (not recorded which). The clonotype comes from a woman aged 25 to 45 who had recovered from COVID-19. The CDR3 spells CATSRGREETQYF. CDR3 bases: TGTGCCACCAGCAGAGGGCGGGAAGAGACCCAGTACTTC. Complete variable domain (other parts from reference TRBV15 and TRBJ2-5): DAMVIQNPRYQVTQFGKPVTLSCSQTLNHNVMYWYQQKSSQAPKLLFHYYDKDFNNEADTPDNFQSRRPNTSFCFLDIRSPGLGDTAMYLCATSRGREETQYFGPGTRLLVL.